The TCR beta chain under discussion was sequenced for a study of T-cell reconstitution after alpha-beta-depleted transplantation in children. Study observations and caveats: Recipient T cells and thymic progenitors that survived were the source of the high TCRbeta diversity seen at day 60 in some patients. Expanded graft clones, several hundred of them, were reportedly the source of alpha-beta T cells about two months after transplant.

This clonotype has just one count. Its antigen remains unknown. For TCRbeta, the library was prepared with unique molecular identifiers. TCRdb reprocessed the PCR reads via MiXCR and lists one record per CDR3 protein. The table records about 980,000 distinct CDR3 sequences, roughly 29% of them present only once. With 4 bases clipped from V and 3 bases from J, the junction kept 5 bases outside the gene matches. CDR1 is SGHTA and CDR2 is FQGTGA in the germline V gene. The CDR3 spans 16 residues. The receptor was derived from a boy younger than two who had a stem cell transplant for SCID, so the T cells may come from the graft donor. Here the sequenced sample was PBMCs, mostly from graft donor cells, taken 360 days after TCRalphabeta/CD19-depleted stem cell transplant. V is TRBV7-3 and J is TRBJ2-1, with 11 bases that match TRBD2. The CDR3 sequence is CASSSRLAGNYNEQFF. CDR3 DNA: TGTGCCAGCAGCTCCCGACTAGCGGGGAACTACAATGAGCAGTTCTTC.